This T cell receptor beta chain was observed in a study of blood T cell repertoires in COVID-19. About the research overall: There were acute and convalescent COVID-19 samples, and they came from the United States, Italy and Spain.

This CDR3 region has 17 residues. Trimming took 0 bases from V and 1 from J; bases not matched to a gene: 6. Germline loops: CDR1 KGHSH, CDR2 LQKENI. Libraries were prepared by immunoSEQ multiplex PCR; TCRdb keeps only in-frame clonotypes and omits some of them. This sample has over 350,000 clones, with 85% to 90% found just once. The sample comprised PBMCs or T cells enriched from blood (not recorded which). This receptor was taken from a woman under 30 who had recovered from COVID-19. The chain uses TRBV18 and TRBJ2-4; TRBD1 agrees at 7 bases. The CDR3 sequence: CASSPPLQGWAKNIQYF. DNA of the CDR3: TGTGCCAGCTCACCACCTTTACAGGGGTGGGCCAAAAACATTCAGTACTTC.